This T cell receptor beta chain derives from a study of response to subunit inactivated influenza vaccine. Study-wide findings and caveats: Authors suggested seasonal influenza vaccinations each recruit few new T cells.

Trimming pared 2 bases from V and 2 bases from J, leaving 15 bases between. Germline lookup yields CDR1 MGHDK and CDR2 SYGVNS. CDR3 length: 16 residues. TCRdb recomputed calls from the RT-PCR reads with MiXCR, one row per CDR3 protein. Of about 780,000 distinct CDR3 sequences listed, less than 20% are singletons. Turning to this clonotype: The antigen remains undetermined.

The genes are TRBV25-1 and TRBJ2-5; no clear D gene. The sequences come from PBMCs from blood, collected more than 4 days after vaccination. This TCR was sampled from a man aged 50-59 years who received an inactivated influenza vaccine. The CDR3 DNA reads as TGTGCCAGCAGTGAAGGGTCGGCAGTCTTACAAGAGACCCAGTACTTC. It yields the protein CASSEGSAVLQETQYF.